In its sample, the clone carrying this TCR beta chain was seen many times. What it binds is unknown. The data derive from a study of tumor and adjacent non-tumor tissue in lung cancer. Study-level information: Aged about 31 to 80 years, patients included about 11 men and roughly 5 women with stage I to III disease.

A modified ARM-PCR protocol with three rounds of nested PCR amplified TCRbeta. TCRdb reanalysed the multiplex PCR reads using MiXCR and keeps one entry per CDR3 protein. Here the sample spans about 60,000 distinct CDR3 sequences, around 61% being singletons. Trimming took off 0 bases at V and 3 bases at J, with 7 bases between the two ends. CDR3 length: 14 amino acids. The germline V gene has CDR1 MGHRA and CDR2 YSYEKL. RNA was extracted from bulk tissue without any cell sorting. This non-tumor lung sample came from over 3 cm beyond the tumor edge. Between August and November 2014, newly diagnosed, chemotherapy-naive lung cancer patients underwent thoracic surgery in China. Overall study findings and caveats: In normal lung, the top 100 clones were significantly more dominant than in tumor. Compared with tumor, normal lung showed significantly lower TCR diversity.

The chain joins TRBV4-1 to TRBJ2-3; possibly TRBD1 for D (5 bases). The origin of this receptor is a man in his sixties or seventies with non-small cell lung cancer. The source material was distant non-tumor lung tissue. The CDR3 loop reads CASSQEHRTDTQYF. The CDR3 DNA sequence: TGCGCCAGCAGCCAAGAGCACAGGACAGATACGCAGTATTTT.